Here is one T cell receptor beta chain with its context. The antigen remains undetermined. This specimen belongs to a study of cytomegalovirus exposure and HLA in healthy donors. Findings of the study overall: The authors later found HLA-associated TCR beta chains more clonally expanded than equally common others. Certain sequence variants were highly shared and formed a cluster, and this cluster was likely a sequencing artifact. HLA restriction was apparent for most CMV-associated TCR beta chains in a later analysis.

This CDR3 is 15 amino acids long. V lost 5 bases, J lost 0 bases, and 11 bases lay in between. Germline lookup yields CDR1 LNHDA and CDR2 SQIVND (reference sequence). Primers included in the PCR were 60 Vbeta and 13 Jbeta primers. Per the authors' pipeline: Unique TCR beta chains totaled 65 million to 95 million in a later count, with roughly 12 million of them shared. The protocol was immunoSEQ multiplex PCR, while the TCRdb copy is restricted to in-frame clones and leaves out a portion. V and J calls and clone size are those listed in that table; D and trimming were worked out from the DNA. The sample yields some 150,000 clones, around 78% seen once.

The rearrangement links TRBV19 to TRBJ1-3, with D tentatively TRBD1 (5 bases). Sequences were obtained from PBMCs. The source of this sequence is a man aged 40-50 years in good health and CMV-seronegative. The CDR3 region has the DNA TGTGCCAGTAGTTCGGGACTGTTCTCTGGAAACACCATATATTTT. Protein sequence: CASSSGLFSGNTIYF. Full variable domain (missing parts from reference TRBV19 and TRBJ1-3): DGGITQSPKYLFRKEGQNVTLSCEQNLNHDAMYWYRQDPGQGLRLIYYSQIVNDFQKGDIAEGYSVSREKKESFPLTVTSAQKNPTAFYLCASSSGLFSGNTIYFGEGSWLTVV.